The 20 T cell receptor beta chains given below trace back to one sample, sequenced in a study of blood T cells in healthy people across ages. Primers used in a second PCR of roughly 6 to 11 cycles were a sample-barcoded 5' primer and a J-beta primer mix. MiXCR, applied by TCRdb to the 5' RACE reads, yields one record per CDR3 protein. Here the sample spans more than 800,000 distinct CDR3 sequences, 40% to 55% being singletons. The sample taken for sequencing was blood. These receptors all stem from an older woman in good health.

The chain uses TRBV24-1 and TRBJ2-7; tentative D call: TRBD2 (6 bases). CDR1 is KGHDR, CDR2 SFDVKD, per germline. Trimming stripped 3 bases from V and 2 bases from J, with 7 bases between. The CDR3 spans 13 residues. CDR3 DNA: TGTGCCACCAGTGATCCGGGAGCCTACGAGCAGTACTTC. This encodes CATSDPGAYEQYF.

The rearrangement joins TRBV7-9 to TRBJ2-1, with D tentatively TRBD2 (7 bases). Trimming pared 5 bases from V and 2 bases from J, leaving 19 bases between. CDR3 length: 17 amino acids. From germline, CDR1 is SEHNR and CDR2 FQNEAQ (reference sequence). CDR3 nucleotide sequence: TGTGCCAGCAGCGTAAGGGGGGGGAGGATCGCCTACAATGAGCAGTTCTTC. Translated: CASSVRGGRIAYNEQFF.

This chain joins TRBV3-1 and TRBJ1-2; 7 bases are shared with TRBD1. This CDR3 region has 12 residues. With V trimmed by 3 bases and J by 7 bases, 2 bases remained unmatched. From germline, CDR1 is LGHDT and CDR2 YNNKEL (reference sequence). The CDR3 loop reads CASSHRTGGYTF. CDR3 nucleotide sequence: TGTGCCAGCAGCCACCGGACAGGTGGCTACACCTTC.

This clonotype was recorded many times. The chain carries TRBV28 and TRBJ2-5, with D unresolved. The CDR3 consists of 14 residues. The V and J ends lost 4 bases and 1 base respectively, with 10 bases between them. Germline V gene lookup returns CDR1 MDHEN and CDR2 SYDVKM. CDR3 sequence reads: CASSSGPGQETQYF. The CDR3 DNA reads TGTGCCAGCAGTTCCGGACCCGGCCAAGAGACCCAGTACTTC.

This clonotype was found a few times. The chain links TRBV9 to TRBJ1-4; maybe TRBD1 (6 bases). Germline-derived CDR1 and CDR2 are SGDLS and YYNGEE. The CDR3 covers 15 residues. Trimming removed 0 bases at V and 2 bases at J, with 8 bases between. This chain's CDR3 is CASSVARGTNEKLFF. The CDR3 DNA reads TGTGCCAGCAGCGTAGCCAGGGGCACTAATGAAAAACTGTTTTTT.

This chain uses TRBV6-2 or TRBV6-3 with TRBJ2-3; 10 nucleotides align to TRBD2. This CDR3 region has 17 residues. With V trimmed by 2 bases and J by 4 bases, 9 bases remained unmatched. In germline, CDR1 is MNHEY, CDR2 SVGEGT. CDR3 protein: CASSYVIAGGTPDTQYF. CDR3 bases: TGTGCCAGCAGTTACGTCATAGCGGGAGGAACCCCAGATACGCAGTATTTT.

This clonotype appeared a few times. The chain employs TRBV27 and TRBJ2-1, with TRBD2 as a possible D gene (5 bases). V gave up 6 bases and J gave up 4 bases, with 19 bases separating them. The CDR3 contains 16 residues. From germline, CDR1 is MNHEY and CDR2 SMNVEV (reference sequence). The CDR3 DNA reads as TGTGCCAGCAGAGACATCAGCGGAAATAAATACAATGAGCAGTTCTTC. Translating gives CASRDISGNKYNEQFF.

This clonotype was observed many times. V usage is TRBV20-1 and J usage is TRBJ2-5; 9 bases match TRBD2. V dropped 4 bases and J dropped 5; count of bases not matched to a gene: 8. The CDR3 is 14 residues long. Germline CDR1 reads DFQATT; CDR2 reads SNEGSKA (reference sequence). CDR3 sequence (DNA): TGCAGTGCTACGACTAGCGGAAGGGGTGAGACCCAGTACTTC. The encoded protein is CSATTSGRGETQYF.

A few counts support this clonotype. The rearrangement uses TRBV28 and TRBJ2-6; perhaps D is TRBD1 or TRBD2 (5 bases each). V was trimmed by 5 bases and J by 4 bases, leaving 12 bases between them. CDR1 is MDHEN and CDR2 is SYDVKM in the germline V gene. This CDR3 region has 15 residues. CDR3 sequence reads: CASSTPGTGANVLTF. CDR3 in DNA: TGTGCCAGCAGTACCCCCGGGACCGGGGCCAACGTCCTGACTTTC.

V gene TRBV20-1 combines with J gene TRBJ1-2, with TRBD1 identical over 9 bases. The V and J ends lost 5 bases and 4 bases, in that order; junction bases with no gene match: 8. The CDR3 spans 14 residues. The germline CDR1 and CDR2 sequences are DFQATT and SNEGSKA (reference sequence). The DNA of the CDR3 is TGCAGTGCTGCTCCCGGGACAGGGACCTATGGCTACACCTTC. Translated: CSAAPGTGTYGYTF.

This chain connects TRBV20-1 to TRBJ1-2; maybe TRBD1 (6 bases). Germline loops: CDR1 DFQATT, CDR2 SNEGSKA (reference sequence). The germline V and J ends were trimmed by 7 bases and 6 bases, with 15 bases remaining between them. The CDR3 spans 12 residues. CDR3 sequence: CSVGRDTHGYTF. The CDR3 DNA reads as TGCAGTGTCGGCCGGGACACTCATGGCTACACCTTC.

This chain connects TRBV29-1 to TRBJ2-1, with a weak D call TRBD1 (5 bases). Germline V CDR1 and CDR2: SQVTM, ANQGSEA. V was clipped by 1 base and J by 5 bases, with 12 bases between them. The CDR3 extends over 14 amino acids. DNA for the CDR3: TGCAGCGTTGAAGTACGACAGTTCGACAATGAGCAGTTCTTC. It translates to CSVEVRQFDNEQFF.

The chain links TRBV20-1 to TRBJ2-1; weak D call: TRBD1 (5 bases). CDR1 DFQATT and CDR2 SNEGSKA come from the germline V gene (reference sequence). CDR3 length equals 15 residues. The V gene lost 5 bases and the J gene lost 7 bases, with 21 bases spanning the gap. CDR3 coding DNA: TGCAGTGCTCCTCGCCCCGATAGGGGAAGGAATGAGCAGTTCTTC. Amino acids: CSAPRPDRGRNEQFF.

The J gene is TRBJ2-7, the V gene TRBV20-1; D unclear. V gave up 3 bases and J gave up 2 bases, with 8 bases separating them. The CDR3 runs 12 residues. The V gene's germline CDR1 is DFQATT and CDR2 SNEGSKA (reference sequence). The CDR3 is CSASLETYEQYF. The CDR3, as DNA: TGCAGTGCTAGTCTGGAAACCTACGAGCAGTACTTC.

The rearrangement links TRBV2 to TRBJ1-2; the D is unclear. In germline, CDR1 is SNHLY, CDR2 FYNNEI. The CDR3 consists of 13 residues. With 3 bases removed from V and 5 bases from J, the gap between germline ends came to 10 bases. The CDR3 bases are TGTGCCAGCAGTGAGGAAAGGGCATATGGCTACACCTTC. Protein product: CASSEERAYGYTF.

V usage is TRBV3-1 and J usage is TRBJ2-2; D is ambiguous. The CDR3 sequence is 14 residues long. The V end was cut by 0 bases, the J end by 1 base, with 3 bases between. Germline lookup yields CDR1 LGHDT and CDR2 YNNKEL (reference sequence). CDR3 protein: CASSQEVNTGELFF. CDR3 coding DNA: TGTGCCAGCAGCCAAGAGGTGAACACCGGGGAGCTGTTTTTT.

This chain joins TRBV25-1 and TRBJ2-7, with 7 bases that match TRBD1. The V gene end was trimmed by 1 base and the J gene end by 2 bases; junction bases not matched to a gene: 8. Germline CDR1 MGHDK, CDR2 SYGVNS. This CDR3 region has 16 residues. The CDR3 DNA reads as TGTGCCAGCAGTGAATCCGGGACAGCCACTACCTACGAGCAGTACTTC. Its protein product is CASSESGTATTYEQYF.

V usage is TRBV2 and J usage is TRBJ2-1, with 7 bases fitting TRBD2. Germline values: CDR1 SNHLY, CDR2 FYNNEI. The CDR3 consists of 15 residues. V lost 3 bases to trimming and J lost 7 bases; unmatched junction nucleotides: 9. The CDR3, as DNA: TGTGCCAGCAGTGAGGTAGCGGGTCTGGGGAATGAGCAGTTCTTC. Amino acid sequence: CASSEVAGLGNEQFF. Filled out from reference TRBV2 and TRBJ2-1, the complete variable domain reads EPEVTQTPSHQVTQMGQEVILRCVPISNHLYFYWYRQILGQKVEFLVSFYNNEISEKSEIFDDQFSVERPDGSNFTLKIRSTKLEDSAMYFCASSEVAGLGNEQFFGPGTRLTVL.

This clonotype appeared many times. The rearrangement uses TRBV7-6 and TRBJ1-6, with D possibly TRBD1 on 5 matching bases. Trimming took 0 bases from V and 7 from J, leaving 7 bases between them. From germline, CDR1 is SGHVS and CDR2 FNYEAQ. CDR3 length equals 14 residues. The CDR3 DNA reads as TGTGCCAGCAGCTTAGCTACAGGAAATTCACCCCTCCACTTT. Amino acid sequence: CASSLATGNSPLHF. The full variable domain, with the rest looked up from reference TRBV7-6 and TRBJ1-6, is GAGVSQSPRYKVTKRGQDVALRCDPISGHVSLYWYRQALGQGPEFLTYFNYEAQQDKSGLPNDRFSAERPEGSISTLTIQRTEQRDSAMYRCASSLATGNSPLHFGNGTRLTVT.

The chain employs TRBV20-1 and TRBJ2-7, with D maybe TRBD2 (5 bases). The germline V gene has CDR1 DFQATT and CDR2 SNEGSKA (reference sequence). The ends were cut back, 6 bases at V and 4 bases at J, with 19 bases in the middle. The CDR3 totals 14 residues. CDR3 coding DNA: TGCAGTGCCCAACGGGGAGACCGTGGGTACGAGCAGTACTTC. It encodes CSAQRGDRGYEQYF.